The T cell receptor beta chain described here comes from a study of a mutant IDH1 vaccine in newly diagnosed glioma. Study context: There were approximately 60% males and roughly 38% females among treated patients, whose mean age was roughly 40 years. Patients arrived already treated with radiotherapy, temozolomide, or both, most having had both.

V dropped 7 bases and J dropped 2 bases, with 12 bases sitting between them. This CDR3 has 13 residues. Germline CDR1 reads MNHEY; CDR2 reads SVGAGI. Using immunoSEQ multiplex PCR, the repertoire was profiled, and TCRdb retains in-frame clones only, with some absent. The table lists some 100,000 clones, about 83% of them singletons. Time point defined: baseline, week 1 (first vaccination visit). The treatment is: pre-vaccination baseline after standard-of-care therapy. In this sample, this clone turned up once. The V call is TRBV6-5, the J call TRBJ2-7, with unresolved D. The TCR comes from a woman aged 50 to 65 with glioma. The sequencing here drew on PBMCs, taken from a glioma patient treated with radiotherapy, temozolomide or both. Here the CDR3 DNA reads TGTGCCAGCAAACGGGCCCTCACCTACGAGCAGTACTTC. Translating gives CASKRALTYEQYF.